The T cell receptor (beta chain) under discussion was sequenced for a study of T cell responses to AZD1222 COVID-19 vaccine. Broader study findings: There were mostly white British donors and more females than males, and clonal diversity was possibly underestimated.

Method: immunoSEQ multiplex PCR; TCRdb's copy keeps in-frame clones and lacks some. Of more than 60,000 clones in the sample, roughly 87% were seen once. A word on this clone: What it binds is unknown.

This specimen consisted of peripheral blood, obtained on day 0 of AZD1222 vaccination. This TCR came from an adult in good health.

CDR3 nucleotide sequence: TGTGCCAGCAGCTTAGGAGATTCTAACTATGGCTACACCTTC. This gives the protein CASSLGDSNYGYTF. The V gene is TRBV7-8, the J gene TRBJ1-2; D is undetermined. V shed 1 base and J shed 0 bases, with 6 bases lying between them. From germline, CDR1 is SGHVS and CDR2 FQNEAQ. The CDR3 length is 14 residues.